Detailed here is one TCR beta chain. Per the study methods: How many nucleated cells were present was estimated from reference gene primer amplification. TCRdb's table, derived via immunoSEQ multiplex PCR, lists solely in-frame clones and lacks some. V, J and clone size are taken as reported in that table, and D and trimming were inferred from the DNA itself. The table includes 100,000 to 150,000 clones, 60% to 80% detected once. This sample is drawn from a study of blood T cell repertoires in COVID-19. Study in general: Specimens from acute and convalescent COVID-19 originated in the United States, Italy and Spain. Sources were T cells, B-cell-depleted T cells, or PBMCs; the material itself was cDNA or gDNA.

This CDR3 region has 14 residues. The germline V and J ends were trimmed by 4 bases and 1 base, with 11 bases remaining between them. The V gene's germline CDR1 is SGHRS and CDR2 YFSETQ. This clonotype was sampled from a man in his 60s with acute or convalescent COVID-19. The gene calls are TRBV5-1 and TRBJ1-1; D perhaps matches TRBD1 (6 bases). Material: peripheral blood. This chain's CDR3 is CASSAGTRNTEAFF. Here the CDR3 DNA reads TGCGCCAGCAGCGCCGGGACACGGAACACTGAAGCTTTCTTT.